What follows are 24 T cell receptor beta chains derived from one specimen sequenced in a study of cytomegalovirus exposure and HLA in healthy donors. PCR involved 60 Vbeta and 13 Jbeta primers. The protocol was immunoSEQ multiplex PCR, while the TCRdb copy is restricted to in-frame clones and leaves out a portion. Counted here are over 85,000 clones, roughly three quarters occurring once; the ten biggest clones make up 9.6%. Sequencing was carried out using PBMCs. All receptors come from a male donor in good health and CMV-seropositive.

In this sample, this clone turned up a few times. The V call is TRBV18, the J call TRBJ2-3; D ambiguous. The germline V and J ends were trimmed by 2 bases and 0 bases, with 15 bases remaining between them. The germline gives CDR1 KGHSH, CDR2 LQKENI. This CDR3 has 17 residues. The CDR3 nucleotides are TGTGCCAGCTCACCAAGCTCCTCTAGTAGGAGCACAGATACGCAGTATTTT. Its protein is CASSPSSSSRSTDTQYF.

CDR3 loop: CASRTLGGEGYGYTF. For the CDR3, the DNA is TGTGCCAGCAGAACCCTGGGCGGGGAGGGTTATGGCTACACCTTC. The chain joins TRBV6-5 to TRBJ1-2; D remains ambiguous. Trimming took off 6 bases at V and 5 bases at J, with 19 bases between the two ends. This CDR3 comprises 15 residues. Germline V gene lookup returns CDR1 MNHEY and CDR2 SVGAGI.

The chain carries TRBV7-2 and TRBJ2-1, with 8 bases that match TRBD2. This CDR3 region has 15 residues. Germline V gene sequence: CDR1 SGHTA, CDR2 FQGNSA. V was pared by 2 bases and J by 6 bases, with 6 bases of the junction left unmatched. CDR3 DNA: TGTGCCAGCAGCTTATACGGGAGGGTGTCCAATGAGCAGTTCTTC. As protein: CASSLYGRVSNEQFF. The entire variable domain, with the rest obtained from reference TRBV7-2 and TRBJ2-1, is as follows: GAGVSQSPSNKVTEKGKDVELRCDPISGHTALYWYRQSLGQGLEFLIYFQGNSAPDKSGLPSDRFSAERTGGSVSTLTIQRTQQEDSAVYLCASSLYGRVSNEQFFGPGTRLTVL.

As regards this clone: One junction end disagrees with the germline gene, perhaps due to a read error. CDR3 DNA sequence: TGCGCCAGCAGCTTGGGGGGGACAGGGTCAAACAGTCAGTACTTC. It is translated as CASSLGGTGSNSQYF. The chain uses TRBV5-1 and TRBJ2-4, with 9 bases that match TRBD1. Per the germline V gene, CDR1 is SGHRS and CDR2 is YFSETQ. This CDR3 has 15 residues.

The count of this clone is one. This chain joins TRBV5-5 and TRBJ1-2; the match to TRBD1 covers 7 bases. CDR1 is SGHKS, CDR2 YYEKEE, per germline (reference sequence). The V and J ends lost 0 bases and 6 bases, in that order; junction bases with no gene match: 5. CDR3 length equals 14 residues. The DNA of the CDR3 is TGTGCCAGCAGCTTGGGACAGGGAACGGATGGCTACACCTTC. Amino acids: CASSLGQGTDGYTF.

The chain joins TRBV5-1 to TRBJ2-1; 10 bases agree with TRBD2. Per germline, CDR1 SGHRS and CDR2 YFSETQ. The CDR3 is 16 residues long. V shed 3 bases and J 6 bases; nucleotides not matched to a gene: 9. The CDR3 coding sequence is TGCGCCAGCAGCTCTATTCTAGCGGGAGTGGGCAATGAGCAGTTCTTC. Translation gives CASSSILAGVGNEQFF.

Note on this clone: A junction boundary mismatches the germline segment, possibly from a read error. The chain has TRBV4-1 and TRBJ2-1; TRBD2 aligns across 8 bases. Germline V gene sequence: CDR1 MGHRA, CDR2 YSYEKL. The CDR3 contains 14 residues. The DNA for the CDR3 is TGTGCCAGCAGCCAAGAGGGGACTAGTAGTGAGCAGTTCTTC. It encodes CASSQEGTSSEQFF.

The V and J genes are TRBV27 and TRBJ1-6; a possible D gene is TRBD1 (5 bases). Germline V lookup: CDR1 MNHEY, CDR2 SMNVEV (reference sequence). Trimming took off 0 bases at V and 15 bases at J, with 9 bases between the two ends. The CDR3 extends over 12 amino acids. CDR3 residues: CASSLSLGLLHF. The DNA of the CDR3 is TGTGCCAGCAGTTTATCGTTGGGACTCCTCCACTTT.

The J gene is TRBJ2-7, the V gene TRBV11-2; maybe TRBD1 (6 bases). The V end lost 3 bases, the J end lost 5 bases, and 20 bases lay between the germline ends. The germline gives CDR1 SGHAT, CDR2 FQNNGV. The CDR3 runs to 16 residues. CDR3 DNA: TGTGCCAGCAGCTTTATCGGTCAGGGGATAGGGGACGAGCAGTACTTC. Protein product: CASSFIGQGIGDEQYF.

This chain connects TRBV5-1 to TRBJ2-7; TRBD1 matches 7 bases. J gave up 2 bases and V 3 bases, and 2 bases lay outside the gene matches. This CDR3 spans 13 amino acids. In germline, CDR1 is SGHRS, CDR2 YFSETQ. DNA for the CDR3: TGCGCCAGCAGCTCGGGGACAGCCTACGAGCAGTACTTC. It codes for CASSSGTAYEQYF.

The chain has TRBV5-1 and TRBJ2-5, with 16 bases lining up with TRBD2. Germline loops: CDR1 SGHRS, CDR2 YFSETQ. The CDR3 sequence is 15 residues long. V gave up 4 bases and J gave up 5 bases; unmatched junction bases: 2. The CDR3 DNA follows: TGCGCCAGCAGCGGGGGACTAGCGGGAGGGGAGACCCAGTACTTC. It is translated as CASSGGLAGGETQYF.

Of note for this clone: The sample contains more than one DNA sequence encoding this CDR3. The chain carries TRBV2 and TRBJ2-5, with 7 bases that match TRBD1. V was pared by 4 bases and J by 2 bases, with 1 base of the junction left unmatched. The CDR3 covers 13 residues. Per germline, CDR1 SNHLY and CDR2 FYNNEI. In nucleotides, the CDR3 is TGTGCCAGCAGTGGACAGGGTCAAGAGACCCAGTACTTC. It specifies CASSGQGQETQYF.

V is TRBV2 and J is TRBJ1-4, with a tentative D call TRBD1 (5 bases). The CDR3 consists of 14 residues. The germline V gene encodes CDR1 SNHLY and CDR2 FYNNEI. Trimming removed 3 bases at V and 8 bases at J, with 13 bases between. CDR3 amino acids: CASSELGAGEKLFF. The CDR3 DNA reads as TGTGCCAGCAGTGAGCTCGGTGCAGGGGAAAAACTGTTTTTT.

The chain uses TRBV9 and TRBJ2-7; 11 bases match TRBD1. The CDR3 is 15 amino acids. Looked up from germline, CDR1 is SGDLS and CDR2 is YYNGEE. Losses at the gene ends were 2 bases for V and 4 bases for J; bases not matched to a gene: 5. The DNA for the CDR3 is TGTGCCAGCAGCGTTGGACAGGGGGCGCATTACGAGCAGTACTTC. Encoded protein: CASSVGQGAHYEQYF.

This clone is large in the sample. The chain uses TRBV7-9 and TRBJ2-1; 13 bases align to TRBD2. Germline CDR1 SEHNR, CDR2 FQNEAQ (reference sequence). V was pared by 2 bases and J by 2 bases, with 6 bases of the junction left unmatched. This CDR3 has 18 amino acids. The CDR3, as DNA: TGTGCCAGCAGCTTACCGGGACTAGCGGGAAACACCTACAATGAGCAGTTCTTC. Translation gives CASSLPGLAGNTYNEQFF.

The chain uses TRBV9 and TRBJ1-3, with D tentatively TRBD1 (6 bases). This CDR3 spans 17 amino acids. From germline, CDR1 is SGDLS and CDR2 YYNGEE. V lost 3 bases and J lost 2, with 18 bases in between. The CDR3 region is CASSAGTPYVTGNTIYF. The CDR3 bases are TGTGCCAGCAGCGCTGGGACACCCTATGTAACTGGAAACACCATATATTTT.

V and J are TRBV5-1 and TRBJ2-2; 7 nucleotides line up with TRBD2. Unmatched junction bases numbered 9, after V lost 0 bases and J lost 7 bases. CDR1 is SGHRS and CDR2 is YFSETQ in the germline V gene. This CDR3 region has 16 residues. Here the CDR3 DNA reads TGCGCCAGCAGCTTGGAAGGCGGGAGTGTTAACGGGGAGCTGTTTTTT. Its translation is CASSLEGGSVNGELFF.

This clone showed up just once. The rearrangement joins TRBV7-2 to TRBJ2-7; D might be TRBD2 (6 bases). V lost 3 bases, J lost 1 base, and 10 bases lay in between. Germline loops: CDR1 SGHTA, CDR2 FQGNSA. The CDR3 is 14 residues long. DNA of the CDR3: TGTGCCAGCAGCTTCTCGCGGGGTTCCTACGAGCAGTACTTC. Its protein is CASSFSRGSYEQYF.

The chain carries TRBV2 and TRBJ2-5, with D possibly being TRBD1 (5 bases). Trimming took off 4 bases at V and 7 bases at J, with 10 bases between the two ends. The V gene's germline CDR1 is SNHLY and CDR2 FYNNEI. The CDR3 consists of 12 residues. The CDR3 here is CASSGARGTQYF. CDR3 sequence (DNA): TGTGCCAGCAGTGGGGCTAGGGGGACCCAGTACTTC.

This clone was detected a few times. V gene TRBV27 combines with J gene TRBJ2-7, with D tentatively TRBD1 (6 bases). This CDR3 region has 12 residues. In germline, CDR1 is MNHEY, CDR2 SMNVEV (reference sequence). The V end lost 3 bases, the J end lost 5 bases, and 8 bases lay between the germline ends. CDR3 in amino acids: CASSFRGDEQYF. In DNA, the CDR3 is TGTGCCAGCAGTTTCAGGGGAGACGAGCAGTACTTC.

The chain uses TRBV20-1 and TRBJ1-1; D is unresolved. Germline V gives CDR1 DFQATT, CDR2 SNEGSKA (reference sequence). The CDR3 has 11 residues. The V end lost 6 bases, the J end lost 10 bases, and 15 bases lay between the germline ends. CDR3 residues: CSAAHRERAFF. The CDR3 nucleotides read TGCAGTGCGGCACACCGGGAACGAGCTTTCTTT.

The rearrangement uses TRBV7-8 and TRBJ2-7, with 10 bases that match TRBD1. This CDR3 spans 16 amino acids. Germline CDR1 SGHVS, CDR2 FQNEAQ. V shed 3 bases and J 0 bases; nucleotides not matched to a gene: 5. CDR3 DNA sequence: TGTGCCAGCAGCTTGGACAGGGGGAGGGGCTCCTACGAGCAGTACTTC. Encoded protein: CASSLDRGRGSYEQYF.

The genes are TRBV5-1 and TRBJ1-3; TRBD1 is a possible D gene (6 bases). Germline V gene data show CDR1 as SGHRS and CDR2 as YFSETQ. V was clipped by 0 bases and J by 0 bases, with 7 bases between them. The CDR3 spans 15 residues. The chain's CDR3 is CASSLDRVSGNTIYF. The CDR3 DNA is TGCGCCAGCAGCTTGGACAGGGTCTCTGGAAACACCATATATTTT.

This chain connects TRBV5-6 to TRBJ2-7; D perhaps matches TRBD2 (5 bases). In germline, CDR1 is SGHDT, CDR2 YYEEEE. The CDR3 loop spans 13 amino acids. Between the trimmed V and J ends, which lost 7 bases and 1 base, there was a span of 12 bases. CDR3 in amino acids: CASGSTGSYEQYF. The CDR3 DNA reads TGTGCCAGCGGATCGACGGGGTCCTACGAGCAGTACTTC. Complete variable domain (other parts from reference TRBV5-6 and TRBJ2-7): DAGVTQSPTHLIKTRGQQVTLRCSPKSGHDTVSWYQQALGQGPQFIFQYYEEEERQRGNFPDRFSGHQFPNYSSELNVNALLLGDSALYLCASGSTGSYEQYFGPGTRLTVT.